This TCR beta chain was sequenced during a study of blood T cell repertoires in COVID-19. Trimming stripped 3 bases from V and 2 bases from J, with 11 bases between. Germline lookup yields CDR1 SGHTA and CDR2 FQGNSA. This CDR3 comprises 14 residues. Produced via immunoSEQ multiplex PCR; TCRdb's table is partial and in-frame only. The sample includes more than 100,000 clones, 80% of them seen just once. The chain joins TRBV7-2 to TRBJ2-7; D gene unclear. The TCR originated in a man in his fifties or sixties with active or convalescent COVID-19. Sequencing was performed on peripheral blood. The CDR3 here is CASSFGVFPYEQYF. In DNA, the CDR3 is TGTGCCAGCAGCTTCGGTGTTTTTCCCTACGAGCAGTACTTC.